This T cell receptor (beta chain) was identified in a study of T cell repertoires in cytomegalovirus infection. TCRdb re-analysed the reads in MiXCR, keeping a single row per CDR3 protein. This sample has fewer than 250,000 distinct CDR3 sequences, with over 9% found just once. V shed 5 bases and J 3 bases; nucleotides not matched to a gene: 3. CDR1 and CDR2 from the germline V gene are MDHEN and SYDVKM. CDR3 length equals 14 residues. The source is a human donor in good health (CMV status not recorded). Some clones in this sample may be carry-over from other donors' samples. V and J are TRBV28 and TRBJ1-2, with 10 bases identical to TRBD1. The sequenced material came from PBMCs. The CDR3 loop is CASSPTGGHYGYTF. As DNA, the CDR3 is TGTGCCAGCAGTCCGACAGGGGGCCACTATGGCTACACCTTC.